This T cell receptor (beta chain) was recovered during a study of cytomegalovirus exposure and HLA in healthy donors. General study findings and limits: A previous analysis found most TCR beta V segments productive roughly 90% or roughly 30% of the time. Most TCR sequences were uncommon, yet certain public TCRs appeared in many donors.

For this clone: Its cognate antigen is unknown.

Germline CDR1 MGHRA, CDR2 YSYEKL. Trimming pared 3 bases from V and 8 bases from J, leaving 20 bases between. The CDR3 has 16 residues. Primers for the PCR totalled 60 Vbeta and 13 Jbeta. Libraries were prepared by immunoSEQ multiplex PCR; TCRdb keeps only in-frame clonotypes and omits some of them. In the table there are about 200,000 clones, about 77% of which are singletons. The V call is TRBV4-1, the J call TRBJ1-5; D is undetermined. The sequenced sample was PBMCs. The sequence derives from a woman between 25 and 40 years old in good health and CMV-seronegative. CDR3 amino acids: CASSHSGTPGAEPQHF. CDR3 DNA sequence: TGCGCCAGCAGCCATTCGGGAACACCTGGCGCGGAGCCCCAGCATTTT.